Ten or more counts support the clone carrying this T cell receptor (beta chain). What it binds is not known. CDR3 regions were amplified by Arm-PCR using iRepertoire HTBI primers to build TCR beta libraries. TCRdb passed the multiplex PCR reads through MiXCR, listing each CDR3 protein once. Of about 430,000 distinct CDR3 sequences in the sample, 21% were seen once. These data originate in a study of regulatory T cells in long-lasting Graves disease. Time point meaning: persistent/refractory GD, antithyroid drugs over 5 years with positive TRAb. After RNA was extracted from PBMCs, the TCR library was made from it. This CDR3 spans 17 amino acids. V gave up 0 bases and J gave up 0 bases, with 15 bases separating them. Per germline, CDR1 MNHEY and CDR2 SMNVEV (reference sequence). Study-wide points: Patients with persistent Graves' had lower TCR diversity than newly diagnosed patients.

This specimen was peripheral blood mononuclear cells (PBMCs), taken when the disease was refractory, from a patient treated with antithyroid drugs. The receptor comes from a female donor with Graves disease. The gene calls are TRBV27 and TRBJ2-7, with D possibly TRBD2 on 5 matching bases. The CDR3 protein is CASSLSPARVSSYEQYF. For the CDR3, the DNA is TGTGCCAGCAGTTTATCGCCAGCGAGGGTCAGCTCCTACGAGCAGTACTTC.